Listed below are T cell receptor beta chains from one sample, sequenced in a study of control samples from healthy donors and cancer patients. Libraries were prepared by immunoSEQ multiplex PCR; TCRdb keeps only in-frame clonotypes and omits some of them. The table has about 70,000 clones, over 65% seen once; the top ten hold 2.9%. The specimen sequenced was PBMCs. Receptor source: a woman aged 45-65 years with lung cancer. CDR3s include the opening cysteine and the closing phenylalanine or tryptophan. The D gene is left open where the match is weak. Some rows have no size entry. The others give once, few or many, or a class for an expanded clone.

D gene,J gene,clone size,V gene,CDR3 DNA,CDR3 protein
.,TRBJ1-5,.,TRBV3-1/TRBV3-2,TGTGCCAGCAGCCAAAACCGGGTCGGGCAGCCCCAGCATTTT,CASSQNRVGQPQHF
TRBD1,TRBJ1-1,.,TRBV19,TGTGCCAGTAGTCGATTTGGACAGGCCGGGCTGAACACTGAAGCTTTCTTT,CASSRFGQAGLNTEAFF
TRBD1,TRBJ1-4,.,TRBV3-1/TRBV3-2,TGTGCCAGCAGCCGGGACAGGGTGGGCTATAATGAAAAACTGTTTTTT,CASSRDRVGYNEKLFF
TRBD2,TRBJ2-3,.,TRBV11-3,TGTGCCAGCAGCTTATGGGGCGGGGGGACAGATACGCAGTATTTT,CASSLWGGGTDTQYF
.,TRBJ1-1,few,TRBV19,TGTGCCAGTAGTATAACGAGTTGGACTGAAGCTTTCTTT,CASSITSWTEAFF
.,TRBJ1-4,.,TRBV18,TGTGCCAGCTCACCGACGGGAGGCGCAACTAATGAAAAACTGTTTTTT,CASSPTGGATNEKLFF
.,TRBJ1-2,.,TRBV28,TGTGCCAGCAGCCCCGGGGGGTCAGCCTATGGCTACACCTTC,CASSPGGSAYGYTF
.,TRBJ1-1,.,TRBV18,TGTGCCAGCTCACCGGGCGCAGGAGTTAACACTGAAGCTTTCTTT,CASSPGAGVNTEAFF
TRBD1,TRBJ1-1,.,TRBV14,TGTGCCAGCAGCCGACAGGGTAGGGACACTGAAGCTTTCTTT,CASSRQGRDTEAFF
.,TRBJ2-2,.,TRBV4-1,TGCGCCAGCAGCCCCCTCGGAGGGGGCGGGGAGCTGTTTTTT,CASSPLGGGGELFF
TRBD2,TRBJ2-3,.,TRBV30,TGTGCCTGGTCGACGGGGGGGCGGAACACAGATACGCAGTATTTT,CAWSTGGRNTDTQYF
.,TRBJ2-7,.,TRBV27,TGTGCCAGCAGTTTAAAAAGGACCTACGAGCAGTACTTC,CASSLKRTYEQYF
.,TRBJ2-5,.,TRBV5-1,TGCGCCAGCAGCGGGGGTTCAGGGCTAGTAGAGACCCAGTACTTC,CASSGGSGLVETQYF
.,TRBJ1-1,.,TRBV12-5,TGTGCTAGTGCCCTCTCCACTGAAGCTTTCTTT,CASALSTEAFF
.,TRBJ1-5,few,TRBV2,TGTGCCAGCAGGATGAAGCTTATCCAGCCCCAGCATTTT,CASRMKLIQPQHF
.,TRBJ1-1,.,TRBV2,TGTGCCAGTTCCTCGGGGTCGAACACTGAAGCTTTCTTT,CASSSGSNTEAFF
.,TRBJ2-2,.,TRBV27,TGTGCCAGCCGTGTGGGGCGCGCGAACACCGGGGAGCTGTTTTTT,CASRVGRANTGELFF
.,TRBJ1-3,.,TRBV11-2,TGTGCCAGCAGCGCCTGGGGCACTGGAAACACCATATATTTT,CASSAWGTGNTIYF
.,TRBJ1-1,.,TRBV11-3,TGTGCCAGCAGCCCGGGGGGTTCGAACACTGAAGCTTTCTTT,CASSPGGSNTEAFF
TRBD1,TRBJ1-5,.,TRBV6-2/TRBV6-3,TGTGCCAGCAGTGACAGGGTACGTCAGCCCCAGCATTTT,CASSDRVRQPQHF
.,TRBJ2-2,.,TRBV9,TGTGCCAGCAGCGTAGGTACTACTGGGGAGCTGTTTTTT,CASSVGTTGELFF
.,TRBJ1-5,.,TRBV7-2,TGTGCCAGCAGCTTAAAGGGGGGCAATCAGCCCCAGCATTTT,CASSLKGGNQPQHF
.,TRBJ2-5,.,TRBV12-3/TRBV12-4,TGTGCCAGCAGCTTCGGGGGGCGGGAGACCCAGTACTTC,CASSFGGRETQYF
TRBD2,TRBJ2-1,.,TRBV7-2,TGTGCCAGCAGCCCAGCGGGGACTAGCGGGGGCAATGAGCAGTTCTTC,CASSPAGTSGGNEQFF
.,TRBJ1-1,.,TRBV6-6,TGTGCCAGCAGTCTAGCCGGGGGGAACACTGAAGCTTTCTTT,CASSLAGGNTEAFF
TRBD2,TRBJ2-3,.,TRBV6-5,TGTGCCAGCAGAGCGGGGGGGCCGTCAGATACGCAGTATTTT,CASRAGGPSDTQYF
.,TRBJ2-7,once,TRBV18,TGTGCCAGCTCCCGCAGGGAGGGGGACTACGAGCAGTACTTC,CASSRREGDYEQYF
.,TRBJ2-3,once,TRBV5-1,TGCGCCAGCAGCTTGGCACAGAACACAGATACGCAGTATTTT,CASSLAQNTDTQYF
.,TRBJ2-1,.,TRBV6-6,TGTGCCAGCAGTTACAGGGCCGACAATGAGCAGTTCTTC,CASSYRADNEQFF
TRBD1,TRBJ1-1,.,TRBV6-2/TRBV6-3,TGTGCCAGCAGTTACTCCGGGGACAGGGACACTGAAGCTTTCTTT,CASSYSGDRDTEAFF
.,TRBJ2-7,.,TRBV6-2/TRBV6-3,TGTGCCAGCAGCAGGACCGTACGAGAGGACGAGCAGTACTTC,CASSRTVREDEQYF
.,TRBJ1-1,.,TRBV6-5,TGTGCCAGCAGGGACAGGAACACTGAAGCTTTCTTT,CASRDRNTEAFF
TRBD1,TRBJ2-1,.,TRBV11-3,TGTGCCAGCAGCTCTCGACCAGGACAGGTAAATTACAATGAGCAGTTCTTC,CASSSRPGQVNYNEQFF
.,TRBJ2-5,.,TRBV27,TGTGCCAGCAGGCGACATACTCAAGAGACCCAGTACTTC,CASRRHTQETQYF
.,TRBJ2-5,.,TRBV11-2,TGTGCCAGCAGCTTTTTAGGCAGGGTATACGGAGAGACCCAGTACTTC,CASSFLGRVYGETQYF
TRBD2,TRBJ2-1,once,TRBV9,TGTGCCAGCAGCGTCGGACTAGCGGGGGCGAACCGCTCCTACAATGAGCAGTTCTTC,CASSVGLAGANRSYNEQFF
.,TRBJ1-2,.,TRBV7-6,TGTGCCAGCAGCTTGGGGCAGGGCTATGGCTACACCTTC,CASSLGQGYGYTF
.,TRBJ1-6,.,TRBV7-9,TGTGCCAGCAGCTCCGCCGACAGTTCTAATTCACCCCTCCACTTT,CASSSADSSNSPLHF
.,TRBJ1-1,.,TRBV19,TGTGCCAGTAGTATGTCACAGGGTCAGACTGAAGCTTTCTTT,CASSMSQGQTEAFF